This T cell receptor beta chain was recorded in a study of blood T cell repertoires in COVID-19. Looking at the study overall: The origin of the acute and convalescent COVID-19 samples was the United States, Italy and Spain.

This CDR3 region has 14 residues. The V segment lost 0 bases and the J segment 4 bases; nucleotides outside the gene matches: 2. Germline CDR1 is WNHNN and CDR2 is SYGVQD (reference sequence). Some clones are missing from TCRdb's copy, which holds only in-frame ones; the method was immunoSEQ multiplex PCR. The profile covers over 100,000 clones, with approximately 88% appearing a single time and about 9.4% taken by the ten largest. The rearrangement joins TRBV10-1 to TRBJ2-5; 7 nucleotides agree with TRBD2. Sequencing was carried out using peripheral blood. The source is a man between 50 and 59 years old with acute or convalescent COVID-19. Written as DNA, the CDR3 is TGCGCCAGCAGTGAGTCGGGAGGGAGAGAGACCCAGTACTTC. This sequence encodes CASSESGGRETQYF.